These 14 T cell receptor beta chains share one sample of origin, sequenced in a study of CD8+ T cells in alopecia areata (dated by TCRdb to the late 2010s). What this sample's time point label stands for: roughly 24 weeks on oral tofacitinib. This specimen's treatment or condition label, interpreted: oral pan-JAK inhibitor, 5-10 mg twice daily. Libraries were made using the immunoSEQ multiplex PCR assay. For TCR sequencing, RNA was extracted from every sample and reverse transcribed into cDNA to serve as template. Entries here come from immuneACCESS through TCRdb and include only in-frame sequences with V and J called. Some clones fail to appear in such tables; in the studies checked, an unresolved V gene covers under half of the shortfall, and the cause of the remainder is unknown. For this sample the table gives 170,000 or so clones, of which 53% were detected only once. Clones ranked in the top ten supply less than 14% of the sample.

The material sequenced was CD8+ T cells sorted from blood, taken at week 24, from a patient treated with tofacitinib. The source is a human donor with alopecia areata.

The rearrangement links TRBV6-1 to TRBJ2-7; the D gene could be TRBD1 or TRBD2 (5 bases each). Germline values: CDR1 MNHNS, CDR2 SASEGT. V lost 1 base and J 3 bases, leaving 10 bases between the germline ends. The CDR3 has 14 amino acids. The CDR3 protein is CASSEVGDIYEQYF. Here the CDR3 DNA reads TGTGCCAGCAGTGAAGTGGGGGATATCTACGAGCAGTACTTC.

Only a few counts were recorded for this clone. In DNA, the CDR3 is TGCGCCAGCAGCCGAGGGGAAAACAGGGACCTCTACACTGAAGCTTTCTTT. It codes for CASSRGENRDLYTEAFF. The V call is TRBV4-1, the J call TRBJ1-1; TRBD1 might be the D (6 bases). The V end lost 4 bases, the J end lost 3 bases, and 21 bases lay between the germline ends. The CDR3 has 17 amino acids. Germline CDR1 MGHRA, CDR2 YSYEKL.

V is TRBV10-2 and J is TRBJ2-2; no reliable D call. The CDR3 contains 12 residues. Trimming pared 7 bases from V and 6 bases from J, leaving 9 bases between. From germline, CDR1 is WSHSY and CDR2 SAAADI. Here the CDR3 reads CASTSPAGELFF. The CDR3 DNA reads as TGCGCCAGCACCTCCCCGGCCGGGGAGCTGTTTTTT.

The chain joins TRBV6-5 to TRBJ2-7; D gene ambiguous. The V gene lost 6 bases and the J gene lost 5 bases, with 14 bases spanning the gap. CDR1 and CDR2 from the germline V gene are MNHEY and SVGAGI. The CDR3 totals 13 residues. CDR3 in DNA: TGTGCCAGCAGAAACAATCCGGACGACGAGCAGTACTTC. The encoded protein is CASRNNPDDEQYF.

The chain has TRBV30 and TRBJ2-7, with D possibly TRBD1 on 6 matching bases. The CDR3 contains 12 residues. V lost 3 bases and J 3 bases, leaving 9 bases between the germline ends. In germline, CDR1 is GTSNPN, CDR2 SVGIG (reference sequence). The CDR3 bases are TGTGCCTGGAGCACAGGGATCTACGAGCAGTACTTC. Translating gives CAWSTGIYEQYF.

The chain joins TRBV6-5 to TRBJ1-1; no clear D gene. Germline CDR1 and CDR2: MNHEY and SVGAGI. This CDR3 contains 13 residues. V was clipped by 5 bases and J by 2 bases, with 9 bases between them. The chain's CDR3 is CASSPSQNTEAFF. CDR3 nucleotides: TGTGCCAGCAGTCCGTCACAAAACACTGAAGCTTTCTTT.

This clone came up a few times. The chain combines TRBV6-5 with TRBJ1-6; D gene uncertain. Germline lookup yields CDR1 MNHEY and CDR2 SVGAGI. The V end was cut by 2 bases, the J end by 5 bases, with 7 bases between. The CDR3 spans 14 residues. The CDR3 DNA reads TGTGCCAGCAGTTACGACGGAAATAATTCACCCCTCCACTTT. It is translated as CASSYDGNNSPLHF.

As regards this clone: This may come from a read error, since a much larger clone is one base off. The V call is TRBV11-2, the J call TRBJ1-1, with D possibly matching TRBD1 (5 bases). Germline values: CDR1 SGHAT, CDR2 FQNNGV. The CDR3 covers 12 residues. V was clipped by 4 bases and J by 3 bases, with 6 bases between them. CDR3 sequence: CASSWGDTEAFF. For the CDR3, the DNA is TGTGCCAGCAGCTGGGGGGACACTGAAGCTTTCTTT.

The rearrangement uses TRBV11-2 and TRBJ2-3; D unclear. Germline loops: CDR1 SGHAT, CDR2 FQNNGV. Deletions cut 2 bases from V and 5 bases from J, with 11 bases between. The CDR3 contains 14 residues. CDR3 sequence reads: CASSLIPDGDTQYF. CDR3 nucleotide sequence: TGTGCCAGCAGCTTAATTCCCGATGGAGATACGCAGTATTTT.

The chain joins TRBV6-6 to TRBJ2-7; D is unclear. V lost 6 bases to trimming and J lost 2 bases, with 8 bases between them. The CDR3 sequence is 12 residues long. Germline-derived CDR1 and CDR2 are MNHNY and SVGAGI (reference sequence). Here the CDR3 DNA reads TGTGCCAGCAGCCAGAGGACCTACGAGCAGTACTTC. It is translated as CASSQRTYEQYF.

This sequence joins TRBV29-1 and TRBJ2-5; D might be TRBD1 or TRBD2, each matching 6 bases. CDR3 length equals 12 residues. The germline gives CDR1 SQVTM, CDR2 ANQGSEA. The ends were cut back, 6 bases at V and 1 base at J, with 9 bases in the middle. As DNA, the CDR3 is TGCAGCGTGAAGGGGGGCCAAGAGACCCAGTACTTC. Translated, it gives CSVKGGQETQYF.

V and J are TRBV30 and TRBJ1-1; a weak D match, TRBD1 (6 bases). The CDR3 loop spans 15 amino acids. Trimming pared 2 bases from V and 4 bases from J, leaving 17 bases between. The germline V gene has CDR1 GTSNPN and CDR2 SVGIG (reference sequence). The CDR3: CAWSWFQGGPTEAFF. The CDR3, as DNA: TGTGCCTGGAGTTGGTTCCAAGGGGGGCCCACTGAAGCTTTCTTT.

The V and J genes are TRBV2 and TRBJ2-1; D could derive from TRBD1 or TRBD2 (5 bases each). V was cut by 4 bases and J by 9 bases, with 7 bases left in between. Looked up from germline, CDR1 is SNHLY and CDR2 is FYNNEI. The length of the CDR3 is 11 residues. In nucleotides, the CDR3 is TGTGCCAGCAGTGCTGGGGGTGAGCAGTTCTTC. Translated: CASSAGGEQFF.

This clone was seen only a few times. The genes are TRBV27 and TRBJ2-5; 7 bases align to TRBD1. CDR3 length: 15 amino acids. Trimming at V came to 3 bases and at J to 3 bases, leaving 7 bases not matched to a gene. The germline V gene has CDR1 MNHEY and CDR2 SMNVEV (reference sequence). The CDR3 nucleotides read TGTGCCAGCAGTTTTAGAACAGGGGCTAAAGAGACCCAGTACTTC. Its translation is CASSFRTGAKETQYF.